A single sample gave rise to the 10 T cell receptor beta chains below, sequenced in a study of radiotherapy plus CTLA-4 blockade in lung cancer. This table comes from immunoSEQ multiplex PCR, and its TCRdb copy is limited to in-frame clones, with some not included. The repertoire holds about 51,000 clones, with roughly 80% as singletons. The starting material was peripheral blood, obtained from a patient treated with radiotherapy plus ipilimumab. The receptors shown here come from a human donor with non-small cell lung cancer who had a complete response to radiotherapy plus ipilimumab.

This chain uses TRBV5-1 with TRBJ1-1; possibly TRBD1 for D (5 bases). The CDR3 is made up of 15 amino acids. Trimming cost V 1 base and J 6 bases, with 16 bases left between them. CDR1 and CDR2 from the germline V gene are SGHRS and YFSETQ. CDR3 sequence: CASSLRGLGGAEAFF. CDR3 nucleotides: TGCGCCAGCAGCTTGAGGGGCCTGGGGGGGGCTGAAGCTTTCTTT.

This clone was found once. This chain links TRBV29-1 with TRBJ2-3; 8 bases align to TRBD1. The CDR3 totals 13 residues. Per the germline V gene, CDR1 is SQVTM and CDR2 is ANQGSEA. The ends lost 4 bases at V and 6 bases at J; junction bases unmatched: 6. The CDR3 DNA reads TGCAGCGTTGCCAGGGGGCAGGCGGATACGCAGTATTTT. Protein: CSVARGQADTQYF.

The CDR3 DNA follows: TGTGCCAGCTATTTAAATGAGCAGTTCTTC. Its translation: CASYLNEQFF. The chain links TRBV6-1 to TRBJ2-1, with D hard to call. V was shortened by 8 bases and J by 7 bases, with 6 bases between the two germline ends. The length of the CDR3 is 10 residues. Germline V gene sequence: CDR1 MNHNS, CDR2 SASEGT.

The chain is built from TRBV10-2 and TRBJ2-1; weak D call: TRBD1 (6 bases). Trimming took off 4 bases at V and 8 bases at J, with 9 bases between the two ends. The CDR3 runs 12 residues. Germline values: CDR1 WSHSY, CDR2 SAAADI. The CDR3 reads CASSVQGDEQFF. For the CDR3, the DNA is TGCGCCAGCAGTGTACAGGGTGATGAGCAGTTCTTC.

The rearrangement joins TRBV7-6 to TRBJ2-5; 13 positions match TRBD2. Per the germline V gene, CDR1 is SGHVS and CDR2 is FNYEAQ. The CDR3 runs 16 residues. The V segment lost 2 bases and the J segment 5 bases; nucleotides outside the gene matches: 5. The CDR3 coding sequence is TGTGCCAGCAGCTTAACTAGCGGGAGGGGGCGGGAGACCCAGTACTTC. Its protein is CASSLTSGRGRETQYF.

V is TRBV30 and J is TRBJ1-5, with 11 bases lining up with TRBD1. The V gene's germline CDR1 is GTSNPN and CDR2 SVGIG (reference sequence). V was pared by 5 bases and J by 6 bases, with 3 bases of the junction left unmatched. This CDR3 comprises 13 residues. The CDR3 DNA follows: TGTGCCTGGGGGGGACAGGGGGGTCAGCCCCAGCATTTT. This gives the protein CAWGGQGGQPQHF.

The rearrangement links TRBV30 to TRBJ1-1, with D possibly matching TRBD1 (6 bases). The V gene's germline CDR1 is GTSNPN and CDR2 SVGIG (reference sequence). Trimming removed 2 bases at V and 3 bases at J, with 19 bases between. The CDR3 spans 16 residues. CDR3 protein: CAWSPLGGALDTEAFF. Here the CDR3 DNA reads TGTGCCTGGAGTCCCTTAGGGGGGGCGTTGGACACTGAAGCTTTCTTT.

This clone showed up just a few times. V and J are TRBV15 and TRBJ1-4; D perhaps matches TRBD1 (6 bases). Per the germline V gene, CDR1 is LNHNV and CDR2 is YYDKDF (reference sequence). The V end was cut by 1 base, the J end by 7 bases, with 10 bases between. This CDR3 has 14 residues. The CDR3 DNA reads TGTGCCACCAGCAGAGCCAGGGGAGTTGAAAAACTGTTTTTT. As protein: CATSRARGVEKLFF. The full variable domain, with the rest looked up from reference TRBV15 and TRBJ1-4, is DAMVIQNPRYQVTQFGKPVTLSCSQTLNHNVMYWYQQKSSQAPKLLFHYYDKDFNNEADTPDNFQSRRPNTSFCFLDIRSPGLGDTAMYLCATSRARGVEKLFFGSGTQLSVL.

This chain joins TRBV25-1 and TRBJ2-2, with TRBD1 identical over 8 bases. V lost 0 bases to trimming and J lost 6 bases; unmatched junction nucleotides: 12. From germline, CDR1 is MGHDK and CDR2 SYGVNS. CDR3 length: 18 residues. CDR3 sequence (DNA): TGTGCCAGCAGTGAATATATTTTCCGGACAGGGAAACCCGGGGAGCTGTTTTTT. It yields the protein CASSEYIFRTGKPGELFF.

The rearrangement joins TRBV6-5 to TRBJ2-7; a weak D match, TRBD2 (5 bases). Between the trimmed V and J ends, which lost 2 bases and 6 bases, there was a span of 14 bases. Per germline, CDR1 MNHEY and CDR2 SVGAGI. The CDR3 has 14 residues. The CDR3 DNA sequence: TGTGCCAGCAGTTACAACGGAGGATCGCTCGAGCAGTACTTC. Protein product: CASSYNGGSLEQYF.